What follows describes a single TCR beta chain. No antigen is known for it. V shed 2 bases and J shed 11 bases, with 15 bases lying between them. Germline loops: CDR1 MNHNS, CDR2 SASEGT. The CDR3 is 13 residues long. One entry per CDR3 protein, called by TCRdb with MiXCR from the reads. The table has hundreds of thousands of distinct CDR3 sequences, roughly 36% seen once; the top ten hold 15% to 20%. The data originate from a study of T cell repertoires in cytomegalovirus infection. Study-wide background: Public TCR beta signatures marked donors with CMV infection and the matching HLA.

The sequences come from cultured PBMCs, collected from culture after CMV antigen stimulation. The chain has TRBV6-1 and TRBJ1-1; D call uncertain. The origin of this receptor is a human donor in good health (CMV status not recorded). Some clones in this sample may be carry-over from other donors' samples. Here the CDR3 DNA reads TGTGCCAGCAGTGAAAGTAGGGTCGCAAGCGCTTTCTTT. It yields the protein CASSESRVASAFF.